Listed here are 27 T cell receptor beta chains from one sample, sequenced in a study of OX40 agonist ivuxolimab in advanced cancers. Generated by immunoSEQ multiplex PCR, the TCRdb table keeps only in-frame clones and is missing some. The sample carries tens of thousands of clones, roughly 84% recorded once. Sequenced here: CD4+ or CD8+ T cells sorted from blood, sampled in a trial of the OX40 agonist ivuxolimab. These receptors came from an adult with an advanced solid tumor such as melanoma, head and neck, liver or kidney cancer.

The chain has TRBV10-3 and TRBJ2-1; possibly TRBD2 for D (6 bases). The CDR3 consists of 14 residues. The germline V and J ends were trimmed by 4 bases and 8 bases, with 15 bases remaining between them. Germline CDR1 ENHRY, CDR2 SYGVKD. In DNA, the CDR3 is TGTGCCATCAGTGTTCGCGGGGACGACGATGAGCAGTTCTTC. Translated, it gives CAISVRGDDDEQFF.

The rearrangement links TRBV10-1 to TRBJ2-5; D is unresolved. CDR1 and CDR2 (germline): WNHNN, SYGVQD (reference sequence). The CDR3 sequence is 14 residues long. Between the trimmed V and J ends, which lost 2 bases and 0 bases, there was a span of 7 bases. CDR3 bases: TGCGCCAGCAGTGAGGGTTCCTACCAAGAGACCCAGTACTTC. This sequence encodes CASSEGSYQETQYF.

J is TRBJ1-2 and V is TRBV6-6, with D unclear. Germline V gene lookup returns CDR1 MNHNY and CDR2 SVGAGI (reference sequence). V was clipped by 7 bases and J by 8 bases, with 23 bases between them. This CDR3 has 15 amino acids. The CDR3 spells CASITTRAGSRGYTF. The CDR3 region has the DNA TGTGCCAGCATCACCACGCGTGCGGGGTCTCGGGGCTACACCTTC.

The chain has TRBV7-9 and TRBJ2-1, with a tentative D call TRBD2 (6 bases). This CDR3 is 15 amino acids long. V lost 4 bases to trimming and J lost 8 bases, with 18 bases between them. Germline V gene sequence: CDR1 SEHNR, CDR2 FQNEAQ (reference sequence). The CDR3 DNA follows: TGTGCCAGCAGCTACTATATCGGAAGGGAGGATGAGCAGTTCTTC. This codes for CASSYYIGREDEQFF.

V gene TRBV28 combines with J gene TRBJ1-5; no definite D call. CDR3 length: 15 residues. CDR1 MDHEN and CDR2 SYDVKM come from the germline V gene. Trimming took off 5 bases at V and 2 bases at J, with 13 bases between the two ends. The CDR3 sequence: CASSPNSGGNQPQHF. CDR3 in DNA: TGTGCCAGCAGTCCGAACTCGGGTGGCAATCAGCCCCAGCATTTT.

The chain combines TRBV4-2 with TRBJ1-2; D not resolved. The CDR3 loop spans 15 amino acids. Trimming removed 1 base from V and 0 bases from J, with 9 bases in between. Germline V gene data show CDR1 as LGHNA and CDR2 as YNFKEQ. In DNA form, the CDR3 reads TGTGCCAGCAGCCAAGGGCTGTTTGCTAACTATGGCTACACCTTC. Translated, it gives CASSQGLFANYGYTF.

The count of this clone is one. The chain joins TRBV29-1 to TRBJ2-5; D remains ambiguous. CDR3 length: 10 residues. Germline-derived CDR1 and CDR2 are SQVTM and ANQGSEA. V lost 4 bases, J lost 4 bases, and 4 bases lay in between. CDR3 DNA: TGCAGCGTTGCTAGAGAGACCCAGTACTTC. This encodes CSVARETQYF.

Points on this clone: Other DNA sequences in this specimen translate into the identical CDR3. V is TRBV28 and J is TRBJ2-3, with no clear D. V was pared by 5 bases and J by 5 bases, with 17 bases between. The CDR3 runs 15 residues. CDR1 is MDHEN and CDR2 is SYDVKM in the germline V gene. The CDR3, as DNA: TGTGCCAGCAGTAGTACTGGGCGGTTGGGAGATACGCAGTATTTT. Protein product: CASSSTGRLGDTQYF.

J is TRBJ2-7 and V is TRBV2; 13 bases match TRBD2. In germline, CDR1 is SNHLY, CDR2 FYNNEI. The CDR3 length is 15 residues. Trimming at V came to 1 base and at J to 7 bases, leaving 4 bases not matched to a gene. CDR3 sequence: CASSEGLAGGEEQYF. The DNA for the CDR3 is TGTGCCAGCAGTGAAGGACTAGCGGGAGGAGAAGAGCAGTACTTC.

The chain recombines TRBV15 with TRBJ2-5, with D possibly matching TRBD1 (6 bases). The end of the DNA fits TRBJ2-7 better, so the J call may be wrong. CDR3 length: 16 residues. Germline CDR1 and CDR2: LNHNV and YYDKDF (reference sequence). As DNA, the CDR3 is TGTGCCACCAGCAGAGTGGACAGTTGGGGCTCCTACGAGCAGTACTTC. Residues: CATSRVDSWGSYEQYF.

The V call is TRBV6-1, the J call TRBJ2-7, with 11 bases fitting TRBD2. Germline V CDR1 and CDR2: MNHNS, SASEGT. Losses at the gene ends were 8 bases for V and 6 bases for J; bases not matched to a gene: 6. This CDR3 spans 13 amino acids. Here the CDR3 DNA reads TGTGCCAGCCAGACTAGCGGGATCCCCGAGCAGTACTTC. Translation gives CASQTSGIPEQYF.

V is TRBV7-2 and J is TRBJ2-7; possible D gene TRBD2, 6 bases. The CDR3 runs 16 residues. V was clipped by 6 bases and J by 4 bases, with 22 bases between them. Germline loops: CDR1 SGHTA, CDR2 FQGNSA. The CDR3, as DNA: TGTGCCAGCAGTCCCCAACTAGGGCAGGGAGGATACGAGCAGTACTTC. This sequence encodes CASSPQLGQGGYEQYF.

This chain links TRBV27 with TRBJ1-1; D ambiguous. Trimming shortened V by 7 bases and J by 0 bases, and 15 bases separated the two germline ends. The length of the CDR3 is 15 residues. Germline loops: CDR1 MNHEY, CDR2 SMNVEV (reference sequence). The chain's CDR3 is CASTSRPQVNTEAFF. In DNA, the CDR3 is TGTGCCAGCACCTCCCGCCCCCAAGTGAACACTGAAGCTTTCTTT.

The chain's CDR3 is CASRTGRDPYEQYF. The CDR3, as DNA: TGTGCCAGCAGGACAGGGAGGGATCCTTACGAGCAGTACTTC. J is TRBJ2-7 and V is TRBV21-1. TRBV21-1 is an annotated pseudogene. The CDR3 runs to 14 residues.

The sample holds one count of this clone. This chain joins TRBV5-4 and TRBJ1-2, with 10 bases that match TRBD1. With V trimmed by 4 bases and J by 5 bases, 5 bases remained unmatched. The CDR3 runs 14 residues. CDR1 and CDR2 (germline): SGHNT, YYREEE (reference sequence). CDR3 protein: CASSTGQGVYGYTF. In DNA form, the CDR3 reads TGTGCCAGCAGCACCGGACAGGGGGTATATGGCTACACCTTC.

The chain employs TRBV11-3 and TRBJ2-3; 7 bases fit TRBD1. With 5 bases clipped from V and 2 bases from J, the junction kept 7 bases outside the gene matches. The CDR3 loop spans 15 amino acids. Looked up from germline, CDR1 is SGHNT and CDR2 is YENEEA. The CDR3, as DNA: TGTGCCAGCAGCCGACAGGGCATGACCACAGATACGCAGTATTTT. Protein sequence: CASSRQGMTTDTQYF.

V gene TRBV7-2 combines with J gene TRBJ2-1, with a tentative D call TRBD2 (5 bases). V was pared by 4 bases and J by 5 bases, with 12 bases between. This CDR3 is 14 amino acids long. CDR1 and CDR2 from the germline V gene are SGHTA and FQGNSA. The CDR3: CASSSPRGNNEQFF. As DNA, the CDR3 is TGTGCCAGCAGCTCGCCGCGAGGGAACAATGAGCAGTTCTTC.

Points on this clone: The germline gene is not matched at one end of the junction; a read error may be the cause. V and J are TRBV10-1 and TRBJ2-2; D possibly corresponds to TRBD1 (6 bases). Germline assignment: CDR1 WNHNN and CDR2 SYGVQD (reference sequence). The CDR3 runs to 14 residues. CDR3 region: CASTGQPNTGELLF. The CDR3 nucleotides read TGCGCCAGCACCGGACAGCCGAACACCGGGGAGCTGCTTTTT.

The chain combines TRBV28 with TRBJ2-7; D not certain. Trimming pared 6 bases from V and 5 bases from J, leaving 17 bases between. Germline V gene data show CDR1 as MDHEN and CDR2 as SYDVKM. CDR3 length equals 14 residues. The CDR3 spells CASSTGSPIDEQYF. Written as DNA, the CDR3 is TGTGCCAGCAGCACCGGGTCTCCAATCGACGAGCAGTACTTC.

This chain uses TRBV5-1 with TRBJ2-1; possibly TRBD1 for D (6 bases). V was shortened by 2 bases and J by 3 bases, with 12 bases between the two germline ends. The CDR3 runs 15 residues. Germline loops: CDR1 SGHRS, CDR2 YFSETQ. The CDR3 sequence: CASSFGTINYNEQFF. In nucleotides, the CDR3 is TGCGCCAGCAGCTTCGGGACAATTAACTACAATGAGCAGTTCTTC.

V and J are TRBV6-5 and TRBJ1-4; a weak D match, TRBD1 (6 bases). The CDR3 is 15 amino acids. The V end was cut by 4 bases, the J end by 1 base, with 10 bases between. Germline V gives CDR1 MNHEY, CDR2 SVGAGI. The CDR3 region is CASSWGGGTNEKLFF. CDR3 bases: TGTGCCAGCAGTTGGGGGGGCGGAACTAATGAAAAACTGTTTTTT.

CDR3 protein: CASSLLFGVFQETQYF. The CDR3 nucleotides are TGTGCCAGCAGCTTGTTGTTCGGGGTATTCCAAGAGACCCAGTACTTC. The J gene is TRBJ2-5, the V gene TRBV5-5, with D possibly being TRBD2 (5 bases). V lost 1 base, J lost 1 base, and 14 bases lay in between. CDR3 length: 16 amino acids. Germline V gene data show CDR1 as SGHKS and CDR2 as YYEKEE (reference sequence).

There are a few counts of this clone. The genes are TRBV7-2 and TRBJ2-5, with TRBD2 matching 9 bases. CDR3 length: 16 amino acids. Trimming at V came to 5 bases and at J to 2 bases, leaving 9 bases not matched to a gene. Germline CDR1 is SGHTA and CDR2 is FQGNSA. The CDR3 here is CASSLGLALRQETQYF. For the CDR3, the DNA is TGTGCCAGCAGCCTTGGACTAGCGCTAAGGCAAGAGACCCAGTACTTC.

This sequence joins TRBV5-1 and TRBJ2-3; TRBD2 is a possible D gene (7 bases). This CDR3 has 15 residues. Trimming pared 7 bases from V and 6 bases from J, leaving 21 bases between. Germline assignment: CDR1 SGHRS and CDR2 YFSETQ. The DNA for the CDR3 is TGCGCCAGCCCCCTGTGGGGGGGAGGGGGGGATACGCAGTATTTT. Translated, it gives CASPLWGGGGDTQYF.

The chain carries TRBV28 and TRBJ1-2; D perhaps matches TRBD1 (5 bases). Trimming pared 5 bases from V and 2 bases from J, leaving 15 bases between. The CDR3 consists of 15 residues. In germline, CDR1 is MDHEN, CDR2 SYDVKM. The CDR3 spells CASSPPTGRNYGYTF. CDR3 nucleotides: TGTGCCAGCAGTCCCCCTACGGGACGGAACTATGGCTACACCTTC.

This sequence joins TRBV4-1 and TRBJ1-1, with unresolved D. Trimming pared 3 bases from V and 2 bases from J, leaving 16 bases between. The germline gives CDR1 MGHRA, CDR2 YSYEKL. The CDR3 is made up of 16 amino acids. The DNA for the CDR3 is TGCGCCAGCAGCCACCCTCTCACTCGGTTAAACACTGAAGCTTTCTTT. Translated, it gives CASSHPLTRLNTEAFF.

V and J are TRBV9 and TRBJ2-2, with unresolved D. V was cut by 0 bases and J by 3 bases, with 3 bases left in between. Germline V CDR1 and CDR2: SGDLS, YYNGEE. The CDR3 runs to 13 residues. The CDR3 coding sequence is TGTGCCAGCAGCGTAGAACACACCGGGGAGCTGTTTTTT. Its translation is CASSVEHTGELFF.